This section outlines one TCR beta chain sequence together with its context. The target antigen is unknown. The data were obtained in a study of cytomegalovirus exposure and HLA in healthy donors. Overall study findings and caveats: Trimming of TCR beta V- and J-genes showed a link, identified in a later analysis, to a missense DCLRE1C variant. Most likely, a cluster of highly shared sequence variants arose as a sequencing artifact. Analyses of presence/absence relied on an assumption of roughly uniform sequencing depth across donors.

Nominally healthy donors were sampled, though unrecorded immune exposures were likely. The PCR ran on 60 Vbeta and 13 Jbeta primers. Profiling relied on immunoSEQ multiplex PCR, and the TCRdb table lists in-frame clones only, not all of them. The sample includes around 70,000 clones, around four fifths of them seen just once. From germline, CDR1 is SNHLY and CDR2 FYNNEI. V lost 6 bases and J lost 4, with 20 bases in between. CDR3 length: 16 amino acids. Sequenced sample: PBMCs. This clonotype was sampled from a woman between 40 and 55 years old in good health and CMV-seropositive. This chain connects TRBV2 to TRBJ2-3, with D perhaps matching TRBD2 (6 bases). The CDR3 loop is CASSPEGSLASDTQYF. Here the CDR3 DNA reads TGTGCCAGCAGCCCCGAAGGGAGCCTAGCGTCAGATACGCAGTATTTT.